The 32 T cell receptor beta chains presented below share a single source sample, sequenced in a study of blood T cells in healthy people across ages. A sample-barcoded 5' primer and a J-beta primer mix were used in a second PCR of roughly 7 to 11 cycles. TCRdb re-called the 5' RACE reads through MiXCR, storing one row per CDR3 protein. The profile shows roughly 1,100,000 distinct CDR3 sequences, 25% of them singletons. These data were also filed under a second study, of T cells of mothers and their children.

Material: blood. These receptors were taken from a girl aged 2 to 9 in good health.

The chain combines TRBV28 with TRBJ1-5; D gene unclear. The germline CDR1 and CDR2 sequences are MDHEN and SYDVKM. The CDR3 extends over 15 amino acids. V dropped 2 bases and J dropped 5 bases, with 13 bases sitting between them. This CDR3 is CASSLPAAAYQPQHF. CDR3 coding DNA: TGTGCCAGCAGTTTACCGGCAGCGGCCTATCAGCCCCAGCATTTT. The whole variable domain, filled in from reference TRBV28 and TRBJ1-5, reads DVKVTQSSRYLVKRTGEKVFLECVQDMDHENMFWYRQDPGLGLRLIYFSYDVKMKEKGDIPEGYSVSREKKERFSLILESASTNQTSMYLCASSLPAAAYQPQHFGDGTRLSIL.

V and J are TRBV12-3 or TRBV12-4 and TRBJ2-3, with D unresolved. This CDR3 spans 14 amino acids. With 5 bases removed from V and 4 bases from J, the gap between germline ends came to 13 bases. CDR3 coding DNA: TGTGCCAGCAGTCTCGGAGTTAACCCAGATACGCAGTATTTT. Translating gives CASSLGVNPDTQYF.

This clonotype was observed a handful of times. DNA for the CDR3: TGTGCCAGCAGTAGCAAGACAGGGACCGGGGAGCTGTTTTTT. The encoded protein is CASSSKTGTGELFF. The chain has TRBV2 and TRBJ2-2, with TRBD1 matching 7 bases. The CDR3 consists of 14 residues. The V segment lost 5 bases and the J segment 5 bases; nucleotides outside the gene matches: 5. Germline V gives CDR1 SNHLY, CDR2 FYNNEI.

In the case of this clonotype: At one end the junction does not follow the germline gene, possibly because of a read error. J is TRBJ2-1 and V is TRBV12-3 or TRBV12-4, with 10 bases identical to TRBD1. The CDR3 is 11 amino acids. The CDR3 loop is CASSSSGTGVF. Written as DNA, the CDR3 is TGTGCCAGCAGTTCTTCCGGGACAGGGGTTTTC.

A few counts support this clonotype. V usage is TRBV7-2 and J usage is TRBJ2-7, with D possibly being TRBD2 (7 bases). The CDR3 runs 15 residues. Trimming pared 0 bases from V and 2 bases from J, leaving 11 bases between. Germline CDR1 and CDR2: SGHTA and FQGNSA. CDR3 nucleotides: TGTGCCAGCAGCTTAGCGGGGGGGCTTGCCTACGAGCAGTACTTC. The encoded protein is CASSLAGGLAYEQYF.

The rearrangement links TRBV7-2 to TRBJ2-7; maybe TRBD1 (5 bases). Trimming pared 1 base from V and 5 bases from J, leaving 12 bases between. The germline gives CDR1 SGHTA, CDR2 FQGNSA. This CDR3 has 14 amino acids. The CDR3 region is CASSLVGHGNEQYF. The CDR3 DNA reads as TGTGCCAGCAGCTTAGTAGGACATGGGAACGAGCAGTACTTC.

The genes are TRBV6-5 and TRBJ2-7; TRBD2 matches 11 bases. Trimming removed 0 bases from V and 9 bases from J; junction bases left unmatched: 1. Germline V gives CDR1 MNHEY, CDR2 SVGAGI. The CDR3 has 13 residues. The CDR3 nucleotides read TGTGCCAGCAGTTACTCTGGGACTAGCGGGCAGTACTTC. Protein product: CASSYSGTSGQYF.

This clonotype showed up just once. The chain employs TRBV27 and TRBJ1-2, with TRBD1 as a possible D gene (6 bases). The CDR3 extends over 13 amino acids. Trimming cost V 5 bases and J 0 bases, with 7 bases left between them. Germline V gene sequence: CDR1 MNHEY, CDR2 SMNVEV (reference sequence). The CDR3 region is CASSGTTNYGYTF. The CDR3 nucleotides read TGTGCCAGCAGTGGGACAACTAACTATGGCTACACCTTC.

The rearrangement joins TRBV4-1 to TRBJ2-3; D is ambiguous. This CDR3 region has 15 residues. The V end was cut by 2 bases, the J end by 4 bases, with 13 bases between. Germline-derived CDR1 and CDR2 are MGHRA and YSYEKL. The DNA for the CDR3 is TGCGCCAGCAGCCAACCGGGTGGAGAAGCAGATACGCAGTATTTT. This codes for CASSQPGGEADTQYF.

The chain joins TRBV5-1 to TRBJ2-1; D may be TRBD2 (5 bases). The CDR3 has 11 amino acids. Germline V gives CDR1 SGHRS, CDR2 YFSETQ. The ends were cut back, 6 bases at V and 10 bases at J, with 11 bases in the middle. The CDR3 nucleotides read TGCGCCAGCACTGGACTTGGGGAGCAGTTCTTC. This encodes CASTGLGEQFF.

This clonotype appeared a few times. CDR3 in amino acids: CASSNTGTVHGYTF. CDR3 nucleotides: TGTGCCAGCAGCAACACCGGGACAGTCCATGGCTACACCTTC. The chain couples TRBV7-6 to TRBJ1-2; 7 nucleotides agree with TRBD1. Germline lookup yields CDR1 SGHVS and CDR2 FNYEAQ. The CDR3 length is 14 residues. After removal of 5 bases from V and 6 bases from J, the junction contained 9 bases not matched to a gene.

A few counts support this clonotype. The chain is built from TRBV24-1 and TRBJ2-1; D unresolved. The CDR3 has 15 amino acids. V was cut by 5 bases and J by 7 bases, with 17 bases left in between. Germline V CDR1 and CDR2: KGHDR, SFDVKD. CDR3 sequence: CATSGISLGFNEQFF. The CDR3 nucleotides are TGTGCCACCAGTGGGATTTCGTTGGGCTTTAATGAGCAGTTCTTC.

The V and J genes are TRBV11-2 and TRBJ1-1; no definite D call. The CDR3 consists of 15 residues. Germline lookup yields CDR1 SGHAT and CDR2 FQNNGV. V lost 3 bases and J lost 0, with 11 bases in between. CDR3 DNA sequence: TGTGCCAGCAGCTTTGGCTTTTCGGTGAACACTGAAGCTTTCTTT. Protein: CASSFGFSVNTEAFF.

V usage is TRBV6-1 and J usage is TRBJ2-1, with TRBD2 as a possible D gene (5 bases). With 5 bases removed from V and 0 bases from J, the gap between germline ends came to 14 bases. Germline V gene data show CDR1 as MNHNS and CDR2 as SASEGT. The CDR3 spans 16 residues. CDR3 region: CASSQQRKSSYNEQFF. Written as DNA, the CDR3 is TGTGCCAGCAGTCAACAGCGGAAGAGCTCCTACAATGAGCAGTTCTTC.

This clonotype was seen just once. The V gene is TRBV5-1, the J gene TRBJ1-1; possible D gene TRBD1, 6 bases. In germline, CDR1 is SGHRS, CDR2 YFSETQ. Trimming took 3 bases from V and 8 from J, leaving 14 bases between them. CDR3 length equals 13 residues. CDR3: CASSSGQRTEAFF. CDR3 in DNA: TGCGCCAGCAGCTCAGGACAGCGAACGGAAGCTTTCTTT.

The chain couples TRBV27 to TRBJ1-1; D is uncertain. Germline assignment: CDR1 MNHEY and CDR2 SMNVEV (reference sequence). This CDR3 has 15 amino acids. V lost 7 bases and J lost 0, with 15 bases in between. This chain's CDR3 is CASTPRWGMNTEAFF. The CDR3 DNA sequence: TGTGCCAGCACCCCTCGATGGGGAATGAACACTGAAGCTTTCTTT.

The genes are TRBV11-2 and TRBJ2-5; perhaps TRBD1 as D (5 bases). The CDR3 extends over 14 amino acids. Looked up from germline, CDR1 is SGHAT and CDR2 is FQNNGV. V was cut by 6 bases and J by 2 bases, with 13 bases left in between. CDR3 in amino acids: CASRKPGLQETQYF. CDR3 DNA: TGTGCCAGCAGGAAACCAGGGTTACAAGAGACCCAGTACTTC.

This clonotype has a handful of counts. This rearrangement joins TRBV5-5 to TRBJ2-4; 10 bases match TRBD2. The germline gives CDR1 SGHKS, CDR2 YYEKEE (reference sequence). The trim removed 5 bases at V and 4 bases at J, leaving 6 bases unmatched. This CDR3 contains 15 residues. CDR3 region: CASSPIAGGKNIQYF. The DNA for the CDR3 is TGTGCCAGCAGTCCTATAGCGGGGGGAAAAAACATTCAGTACTTC.

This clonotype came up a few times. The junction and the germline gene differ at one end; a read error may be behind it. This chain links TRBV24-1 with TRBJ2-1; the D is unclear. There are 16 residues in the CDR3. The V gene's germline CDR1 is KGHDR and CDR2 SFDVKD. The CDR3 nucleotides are TGTGCCATCAGTGATCCAATCACCGGGCAATACAATGAGCAGTTCTTC. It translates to CAISDPITGQYNEQFF.

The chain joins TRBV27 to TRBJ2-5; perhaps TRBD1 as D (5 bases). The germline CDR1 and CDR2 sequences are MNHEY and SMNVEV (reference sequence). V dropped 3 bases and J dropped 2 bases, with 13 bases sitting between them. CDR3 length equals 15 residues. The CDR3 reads CASSFWSGRQETQYF. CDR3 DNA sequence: TGTGCCAGCAGTTTCTGGTCAGGGCGTCAAGAGACCCAGTACTTC.

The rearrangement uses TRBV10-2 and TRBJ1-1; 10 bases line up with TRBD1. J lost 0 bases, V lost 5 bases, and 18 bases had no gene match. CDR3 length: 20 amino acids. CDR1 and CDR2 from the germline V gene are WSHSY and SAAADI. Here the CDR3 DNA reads TGCGCCAGCAGTAATACGGGACAGGGGACCTCACTCGGAATGAACACTGAAGCTTTCTTT. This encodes CASSNTGQGTSLGMNTEAFF.

The CDR3 here is CASSQAQGGYEQFF. In DNA, the CDR3 is TGCGCCAGCAGCCAAGCACAGGGGGGGTACGAGCAGTTCTTC. The chain recombines TRBV4-3 with TRBJ2-1; possible D gene TRBD1, 8 bases. Germline V CDR1 and CDR2: LGHNA, YSLEER. This CDR3 is 14 amino acids long. V dropped 1 base and J dropped 10 bases, with 14 bases sitting between them.

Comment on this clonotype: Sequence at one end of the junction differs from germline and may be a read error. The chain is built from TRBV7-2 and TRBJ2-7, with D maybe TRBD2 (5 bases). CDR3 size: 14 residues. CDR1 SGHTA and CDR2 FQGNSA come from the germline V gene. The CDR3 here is CASSLGRGAYGQYF. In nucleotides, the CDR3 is TGTGCCAGCAGCTTAGGTCGGGGAGCCTACGGGCAGTACTTC.

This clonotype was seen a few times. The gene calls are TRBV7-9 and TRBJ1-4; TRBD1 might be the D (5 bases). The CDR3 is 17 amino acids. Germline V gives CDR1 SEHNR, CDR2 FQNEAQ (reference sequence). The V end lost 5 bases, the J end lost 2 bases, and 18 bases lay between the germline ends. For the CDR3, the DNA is TGTGCCAGCAGCACGGAAAGCAGGGACGGGACTAATGAAAAACTGTTTTTT. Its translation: CASSTESRDGTNEKLFF.

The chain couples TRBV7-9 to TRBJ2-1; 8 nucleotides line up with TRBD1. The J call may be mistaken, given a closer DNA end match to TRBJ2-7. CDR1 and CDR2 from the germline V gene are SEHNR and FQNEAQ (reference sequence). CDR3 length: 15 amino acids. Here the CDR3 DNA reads TGTGCCAGCAGCCGGACAGGGCCCACTCTTTACGAGCAGTACTTC. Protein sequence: CASSRTGPTLYEQYF.

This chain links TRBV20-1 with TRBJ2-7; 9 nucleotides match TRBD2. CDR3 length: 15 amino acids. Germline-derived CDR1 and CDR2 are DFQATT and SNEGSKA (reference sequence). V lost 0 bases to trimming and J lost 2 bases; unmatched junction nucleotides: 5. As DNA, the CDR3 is TGCAGTGCTAGAGATGCGACTAGCGGTACCTACGAGCAGTACTTC. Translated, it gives CSARDATSGTYEQYF.

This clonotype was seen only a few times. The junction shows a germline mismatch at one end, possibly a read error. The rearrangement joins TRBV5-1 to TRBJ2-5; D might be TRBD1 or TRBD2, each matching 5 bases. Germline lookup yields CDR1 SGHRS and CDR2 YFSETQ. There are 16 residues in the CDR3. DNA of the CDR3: TGCACCAGCAGCGCCTGGGGGAATCAGCTAACGGCGGACCAGTACTTC. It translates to CTSSAWGNQLTADQYF. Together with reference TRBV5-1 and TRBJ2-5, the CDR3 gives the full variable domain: KAGVTQTPRYLIKTRGQQVTLSCSPISGHRSVSWYQQTPGQGLQFLFEYFSETQRNKGNFPGRFSGRQFSNSRSEMNVSTLELGDSALYLCTSSAWGNQLTADQYFGPGTRLLVL.

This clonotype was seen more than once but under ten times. This CDR3 reads CSATIGGGTEAFF. In nucleotides, the CDR3 is TGCAGTGCCACCATCGGGGGAGGCACTGAAGCTTTCTTT. The chain carries TRBV20-1 and TRBJ1-1, with a possible D match to TRBD1 (5 bases). CDR1 and CDR2 (germline): DFQATT, SNEGSKA (reference sequence). The V gene lost 6 bases and the J gene lost 4 bases, with 15 bases spanning the gap. The CDR3 totals 13 residues.

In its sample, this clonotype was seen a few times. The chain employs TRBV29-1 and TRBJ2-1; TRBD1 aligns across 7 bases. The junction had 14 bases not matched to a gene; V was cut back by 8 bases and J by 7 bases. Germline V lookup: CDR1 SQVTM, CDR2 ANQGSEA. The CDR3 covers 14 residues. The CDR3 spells CSFSGTENTNEQFF. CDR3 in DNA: TGCAGCTTTTCCGGGACAGAGAATACGAATGAGCAGTTCTTC.

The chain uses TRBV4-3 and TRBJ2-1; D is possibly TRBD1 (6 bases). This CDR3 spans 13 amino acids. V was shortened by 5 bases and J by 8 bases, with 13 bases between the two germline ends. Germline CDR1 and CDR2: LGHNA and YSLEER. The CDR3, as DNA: TGCGCCAGCAGCTGGACAGTCGGGGATGAGCAGTTCTTC. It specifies CASSWTVGDEQFF.

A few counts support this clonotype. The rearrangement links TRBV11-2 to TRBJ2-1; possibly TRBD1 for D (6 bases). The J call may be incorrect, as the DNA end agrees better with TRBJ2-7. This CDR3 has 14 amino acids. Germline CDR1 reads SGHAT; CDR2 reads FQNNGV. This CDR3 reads CASSATGKGYEQYF. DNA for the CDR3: TGTGCCAGCAGCGCCACAGGGAAGGGATACGAGCAGTACTTC.

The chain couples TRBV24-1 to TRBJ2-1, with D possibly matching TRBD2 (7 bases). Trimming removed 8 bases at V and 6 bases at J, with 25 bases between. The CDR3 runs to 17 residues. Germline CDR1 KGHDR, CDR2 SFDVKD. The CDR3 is CATTKTGRDGMSNEQFF. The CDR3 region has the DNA TGTGCCACCACCAAAACAGGGAGGGATGGGATGAGCAATGAGCAGTTCTTC.